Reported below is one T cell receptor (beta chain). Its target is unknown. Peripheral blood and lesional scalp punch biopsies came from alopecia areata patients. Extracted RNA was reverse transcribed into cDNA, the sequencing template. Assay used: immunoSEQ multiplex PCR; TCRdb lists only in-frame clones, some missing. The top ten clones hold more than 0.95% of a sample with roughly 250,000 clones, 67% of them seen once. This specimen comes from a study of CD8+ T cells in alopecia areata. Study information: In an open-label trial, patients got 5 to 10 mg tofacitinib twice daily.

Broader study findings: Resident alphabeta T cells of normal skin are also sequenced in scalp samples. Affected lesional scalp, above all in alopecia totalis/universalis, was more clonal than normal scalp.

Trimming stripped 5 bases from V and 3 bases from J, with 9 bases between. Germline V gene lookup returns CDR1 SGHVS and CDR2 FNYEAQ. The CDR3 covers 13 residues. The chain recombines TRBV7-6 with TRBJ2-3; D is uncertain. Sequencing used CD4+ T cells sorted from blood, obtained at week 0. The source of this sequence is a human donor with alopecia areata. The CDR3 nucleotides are TGTGCCAGCAGCGTAATTTTTACAGATACGCAGTATTTT. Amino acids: CASSVIFTDTQYF.